One sample yielded the 14 T cell receptor beta chains listed below, sequenced in a study of blood T cell repertoires in COVID-19. Clones were read by immunoSEQ multiplex PCR, and TCRdb kept only the in-frame ones, dropping some. The sample holds about 260,000 clones, approximately 92% seen once. Material for sequencing was peripheral blood. Source of these receptors: a person aged 18-30 years with COVID-19, enrolled during active disease.

The rearrangement uses TRBV11-2 and TRBJ2-1, with D perhaps matching TRBD1 (5 bases). V lost 1 base, J lost 5 bases, and 9 bases lay in between. Germline values: CDR1 SGHAT, CDR2 FQNNGV. CDR3 length: 14 amino acids. This CDR3 is CASSLGQPNNEQFF. The DNA of the CDR3 is TGTGCCAGCAGCTTAGGACAGCCAAACAATGAGCAGTTCTTC.

The chain employs TRBV19 and TRBJ2-5; 7 positions agree with TRBD1. Germline V CDR1 and CDR2: LNHDA, SQIVND (reference sequence). V lost 5 bases and J lost 5; bases outside the gene matches: 11. The CDR3 loop spans 15 amino acids. CDR3 DNA sequence: TGTGCCAGTAGTTCGGACCGGACAGGACGTGAGACCCAGTACTTC. Encoded protein: CASSSDRTGRETQYF.

The chain is built from TRBV4-1 and TRBJ2-1; D uncertain. The germline V gene encodes CDR1 MGHRA and CDR2 YSYEKL. V lost 0 bases and J 4 bases, leaving 7 bases between the germline ends. This CDR3 has 14 residues. The CDR3 DNA follows: TGCGCCAGCAGCCAAGAAACACAGTACAATGAGCAGTTCTTC. Translated: CASSQETQYNEQFF.

The gene calls are TRBV19 and TRBJ2-7; possibly TRBD2 for D (6 bases). The CDR3 has 12 amino acids. From germline, CDR1 is LNHDA and CDR2 SQIVND (reference sequence). V gave up 3 bases and J gave up 6 bases, with 9 bases separating them. CDR3 bases: TGTGCCAGTAGTATCGGCGGGGCCGAGCAGTACTTC. It translates to CASSIGGAEQYF.

The chain has TRBV28 and TRBJ2-5; the D gene is possibly TRBD1 (6 bases). The CDR3 sequence is 15 residues long. Germline V lookup: CDR1 MDHEN, CDR2 SYDVKM. V lost 5 bases and J 3 bases, leaving 16 bases between the germline ends. The CDR3: CASSPVLDRKETQYF. The CDR3 DNA is TGTGCCAGCAGTCCAGTTCTGGACAGAAAAGAGACCCAGTACTTC.

J is TRBJ2-1 and V is TRBV6-1; TRBD2 matches 7 bases. Germline trimming cut 1 base from V and 0 bases from J; bases unmatched to any gene: 6. Germline CDR1 reads MNHNS; CDR2 reads SASEGT. CDR3 length equals 17 residues. As DNA, the CDR3 is TGTGCCAGCAGTGAAGACAGACTAGCTAACTCCTACAATGAGCAGTTCTTC. Its translation is CASSEDRLANSYNEQFF.

V is TRBV27 and J is TRBJ2-1, with D possibly being TRBD2 (5 bases). The CDR3 has 15 residues. Germline lookup yields CDR1 MNHEY and CDR2 SMNVEV (reference sequence). V was cut by 5 bases and J by 2 bases, with 13 bases left in between. DNA for the CDR3: TGTGCCAGCAGTCGAGGGATCTTCCCCTACAATGAGCAGTTCTTC. Translation gives CASSRGIFPYNEQFF.

The V gene is TRBV28, the J gene TRBJ1-1; 11 bases map to TRBD1. Trimming at V came to 7 bases and at J to 1 base, leaving 8 bases not matched to a gene. The germline gives CDR1 MDHEN, CDR2 SYDVKM. This CDR3 is 16 amino acids long. The CDR3 nucleotides are TGTGCCAGCAAGGACAGGGGGCTGACCGGGAACACTGAAGCTTTCTTT. Translating gives CASKDRGLTGNTEAFF.

The chain is built from TRBV5-5 and TRBJ2-7, with 8 positions matching TRBD1. Germline assignment: CDR1 SGHKS and CDR2 YYEKEE (reference sequence). Trimming cost V 2 bases and J 6 bases; bases outside gene matches: 7. This CDR3 has 14 residues. The CDR3 nucleotides read TGTGCCAGCAGCTTCGGGACAGGCCTGAGCGAGCAGTACTTC. This translates into CASSFGTGLSEQYF.

The V gene is TRBV6-4, the J gene TRBJ2-1; a possible D gene is TRBD2 (6 bases). There are 14 residues in the CDR3. V lost 3 bases to trimming and J lost 9 bases, with 15 bases between them. Germline loops: CDR1 MRHNA, CDR2 SNTAGT. The CDR3 here is CASSEIPGGGEQFF. The CDR3 DNA follows: TGTGCCAGCAGTGAGATCCCCGGGGGTGGTGAGCAGTTCTTC.

This chain uses TRBV4-1 with TRBJ2-1; 9 bases match TRBD2. CDR3 length equals 18 residues. With V trimmed by 1 base and J by 7 bases, 14 bases remained unmatched. Germline CDR1 is MGHRA and CDR2 is YSYEKL. The CDR3 DNA sequence: TGCGCCAGCAGCCAAGTTCTGTCTAGCGGGAATATCTGGAATGAGCAGTTCTTC. It codes for CASSQVLSSGNIWNEQFF.

Here the CDR3 reads CASRRAGRGLDTGELFF. CDR3 in DNA: TGTGCCAGCAGGCGGGCCGGGAGGGGGCTCGACACCGGGGAGCTGTTTTTT. The chain joins TRBV2 to TRBJ2-2; D might be TRBD2 (8 bases). V was pared by 6 bases and J by 3 bases, with 20 bases between. This CDR3 comprises 17 residues. Looked up from germline, CDR1 is SNHLY and CDR2 is FYNNEI.

This clone came up once. V usage is TRBV19 and J usage is TRBJ1-2, with D perhaps TRBD1 (6 bases). The length of the CDR3 is 17 residues. The V and J ends lost 5 bases and 4 bases respectively, with 23 bases between them. The germline V gene has CDR1 LNHDA and CDR2 SQIVND (reference sequence). The CDR3 DNA sequence: TGTGCCAGTAGTTCCCCCGCTGGACAGTTCTTATCCTATGGCTACACCTTC. Amino acids: CASSSPAGQFLSYGYTF.

V is TRBV7-9 and J is TRBJ2-2, with D possibly being TRBD2 (7 bases). CDR1 and CDR2 from the germline V gene are SEHNR and FQNEAQ (reference sequence). Trimming cost V 5 bases and J 1 base, with 17 bases left between them. The length of the CDR3 is 17 residues. As DNA, the CDR3 is TGTGCCAGCAGCCCAGTGGGAGGGGGAGAGAACACCGGGGAGCTGTTTTTT. It yields the protein CASSPVGGGENTGELFF.